The entry that follows covers one T cell receptor beta chain sequence. Libraries were prepared by immunoSEQ multiplex PCR; TCRdb keeps only in-frame clonotypes and omits some of them. The sample contains 170,000 or so clones, 85% to 95% of which appear only once. The data originate from a study of control samples from healthy donors and cancer patients. The CDR3 has 15 amino acids. CDR1 PRHDT and CDR2 FYEKMQ come from the germline V gene (reference sequence). Trimming stripped 1 base from V and 7 bases from J, with 11 bases between. Material: blood. This TCR was sampled from a young man in good health. The J gene is TRBJ1-6, the V gene TRBV13; the D gene is possibly TRBD1 (5 bases). CDR3 residues: CASSLEGKQNSPLHF. In DNA, the CDR3 is TGTGCCAGCAGCTTAGAGGGGAAGCAGAATTCACCCCTCCACTTT.